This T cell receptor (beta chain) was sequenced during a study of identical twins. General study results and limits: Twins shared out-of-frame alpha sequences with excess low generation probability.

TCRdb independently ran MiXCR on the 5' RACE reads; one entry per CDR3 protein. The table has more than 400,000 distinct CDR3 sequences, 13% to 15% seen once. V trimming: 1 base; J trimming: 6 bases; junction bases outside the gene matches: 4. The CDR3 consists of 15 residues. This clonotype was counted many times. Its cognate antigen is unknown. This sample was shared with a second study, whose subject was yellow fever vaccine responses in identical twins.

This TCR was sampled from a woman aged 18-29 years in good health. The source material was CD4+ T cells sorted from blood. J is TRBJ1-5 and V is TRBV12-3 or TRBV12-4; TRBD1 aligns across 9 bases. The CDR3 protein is CASSLEQGASQPQHF. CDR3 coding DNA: TGTGCCAGCAGTTTAGAACAGGGGGCCAGTCAGCCCCAGCATTTT.